This T cell receptor (beta chain) was identified in a study of Ad26.COV2.S vaccination and SARS-CoV-2 variants. Whole-study context: The authors gave Ad26.COV2.S intramuscularly, either once or twice 56 days apart.

Germline lookup yields CDR1 MGHRA and CDR2 YSYEKL. The CDR3 spans 14 residues. V dropped 0 bases and J dropped 7 bases, with 10 bases sitting between them. Treatment defined: about 20 received Ad26.COV2.S at low or high dose, single or two shots; about 5 received placebo; per-sample allocation not given. The samples were gathered on day 63 after the first injection of vaccine or placebo. Sequencing was performed with immunoSEQ multiplex PCR; in TCRdb, only in-frame clones are kept and a portion is missing. The repertoire holds roughly 350,000 clones, with about nine tenths as singletons. The material was peripheral blood, obtained in a trial of Ad26.COV2.S vaccine versus placebo. The genes are TRBV4-1 and TRBJ1-5; D gene uncertain. This sequence was found in a person between 18 and 60 years old who received the Ad26.COV2.S COVID-19 vaccine or a placebo. CDR3 coding DNA: TGCGCCAGCAGCCAAGACGCGCGGGGACAGCCCCAGCATTTT. The encoded protein is CASSQDARGQPQHF.